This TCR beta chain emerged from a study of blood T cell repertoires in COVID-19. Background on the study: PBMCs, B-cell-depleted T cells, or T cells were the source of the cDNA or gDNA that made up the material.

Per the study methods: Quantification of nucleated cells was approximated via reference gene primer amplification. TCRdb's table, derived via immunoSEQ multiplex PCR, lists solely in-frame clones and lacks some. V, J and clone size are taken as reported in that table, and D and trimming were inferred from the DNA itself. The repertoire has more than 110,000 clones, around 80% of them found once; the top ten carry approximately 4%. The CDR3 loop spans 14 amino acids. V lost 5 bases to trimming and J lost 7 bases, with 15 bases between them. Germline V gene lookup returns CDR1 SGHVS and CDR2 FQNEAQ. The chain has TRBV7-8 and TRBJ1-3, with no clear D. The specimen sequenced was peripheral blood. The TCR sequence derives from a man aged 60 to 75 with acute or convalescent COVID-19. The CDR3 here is CASSADGNRNTIYF. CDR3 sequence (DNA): TGTGCCAGCAGCGCAGACGGGAATAGGAACACCATATATTTT.